This T cell receptor (beta chain) was found in a study of T cell clones after liver transplantation. Study details: Three of eight recipients were HCV-positive; others had non-autoimmune, non-viral indications. Points from the study as a whole: Post-transplant time points were not standardized, so conclusions are preliminary.

TCRdb's table, derived via immunoSEQ multiplex PCR, lists solely in-frame clones and lacks some. In the table there are more than 45,000 clones, around two thirds of which are singletons. Sorting of unstimulated PBMCs yielded separate CD3+CD4+ and CD3+CD8+ fractions. Germline V gene sequence: CDR1 SGHRS, CDR2 YFSETQ. With V trimmed by 0 bases and J by 9 bases, 6 bases remained unmatched. CDR3 length: 14 amino acids. Details on this clone: Its specificity is unknown.

The material sequenced was CD4+ T cells from blood, taken at the approximately 16-month timepoint. The genes are TRBV5-1 and TRBJ2-1; TRBD2 aligns across 7 bases. The clonotype comes from a human patient who received a liver transplant. A subset of T cells may come from the graft donor. The CDR3 DNA reads as TGCGCCAGCAGCTTGGACTGGTCGGGGGGTGAGCAGTTCTTC. This translates into CASSLDWSGGEQFF.